The rows below give T cell receptor beta chains drawn from one sample of a study of vaccination and CD4 T cells after COVID-19. What these receptors recognize is not known. TCRdb processed the PCR reads anew with MiXCR; each CDR3 protein has one entry. Here the sample spans 15,000 to 20,000 distinct CDR3 sequences, 56% being singletons. Material: CD4+ T cells from blood, cultured in vitro. Receptor source: a human donor who had recovered from COVID-19. Both conserved end residues are part of each CDR3. The D gene is left open where the match is weak. For some rows the clone size is stated as once, few or many, or as a class when expanded; others skip it.

v_gene,j_gene,d_gene,abundance,CDR3aa,CDR3nt
TRBV5-4,TRBJ2-5,TRBD2,NA,CASSLTTGLAGAKETQYF,TGTGCCAGCAGCTTAACCACGGGACTAGCGGGGGCGAAAGAGACCCAGTACTTC
TRBV20-1,TRBJ1-1,NA,NA,CSARDGLMGNTEAFF,TGCAGTGCTAGAGACGGACTGATGGGGAACACTGAAGCTTTCTTT
TRBV6-5,TRBJ1-1,NA,once,CASSSVAGDTEAFF,TGTGCCAGCAGTTCCGTGGCGGGCGACACTGAAGCTTTCTTT
TRBV10-3,TRBJ2-2,TRBD2,NA,CASHSGIWTGELFF,TGTGCCAGCCATAGCGGGATTTGGACCGGGGAGCTGTTTTTT
TRBV20-1,TRBJ2-7,NA,NA,CSADRLGLEQYF,TGCAGTGCAGACCGCCTAGGCCTCGAGCAGTACTTC
TRBV20-1,TRBJ2-7,NA,NA,CSARDRGGNEQYF,TGCAGTGCTAGAGATAGGGGCGGCAACGAGCAGTACTTC
TRBV12-3/TRBV12-4,TRBJ1-5,NA,NA,CAGSPTGTSNQPQHF,TGTGCCGGCAGTCCCACGGGCACTAGCAATCAGCCCCAGCATTTT
TRBV12-5,TRBJ1-2,TRBD1,NA,CASGWDRGLGYTF,TGTGCTAGTGGTTGGGACAGGGGGCTTGGCTACACCTTC
TRBV28,TRBJ1-2,NA,NA,CAIAARPGDGGNYGYTF,TGTGCCATCGCGGCCCGACCCGGAGACGGGGGTAACTATGGCTACACCTTC
TRBV7-2,TRBJ1-2,NA,NA,CASSLGLSHGYTF,TGTGCCAGCAGCTTAGGACTTTCCCATGGCTACACCTTC
TRBV27,TRBJ1-2,TRBD1,NA,CASSARTGSGGYTF,TGTGCCAGCAGTGCCCGGACAGGGTCCGGTGGCTACACCTTC
TRBV6-1,TRBJ2-1,TRBD2,NA,CATNPPSGSHNEQFF,TGTGCCACCAACCCCCCCAGCGGGAGTCACAATGAGCAGTTCTTC
TRBV7-2,TRBJ1-3,NA,NA,CASSPSRGSGNTIYF,TGTGCCAGCAGCCCCAGTCGGGGCTCTGGAAACACCATATATTTT
TRBV7-2,TRBJ1-2,NA,NA,CASSPGLARGYGYTF,TGTGCCAGCAGCCCTGGTTTGGCCAGGGGCTATGGCTACACCTTC
TRBV28,TRBJ2-1,NA,NA,CASRKTLAALSSYNEQFF,TGTGCCAGCAGGAAAACGTTAGCGGCTCTCTCTTCCTACAATGAGCAGTTCTTC
TRBV11-2,TRBJ2-7,TRBD2,NA,CASSLDGAGVYEQYF,TGTGCCAGCAGCTTAGACGGCGCGGGGGTCTACGAGCAGTACTTC
TRBV12-2,TRBJ2-3,NA,NA,CASRLLASGVTDTQYF,TGTGCAAGTCGCTTATTGGCTAGCGGGGTCACAGATACGCAGTATTTT
TRBV7-8,TRBJ2-6,NA,NA,CASRGRGTGANVLTF,TGTGCCAGCAGGGGTAGGGGGACCGGGGCCAACGTCCTGACTTTC
TRBV11-3,TRBJ1-1,NA,NA,CASSRRQAMNTEAFF,TGTGCCAGCAGCCGAAGACAGGCCATGAACACTGAAGCTTTCTTT
TRBV11-3,TRBJ2-1,NA,NA,CASSLGRRNEQFF,TGTGCCAGCAGCTTAGGACGGAGAAATGAGCAGTTCTTC
TRBV6-2/TRBV6-3,TRBJ1-2,NA,NA,CASSYLSSYGYTF,TGTGCCAGCAGTTACCTTTCCTCGTATGGCTACACCTTC
TRBV7-4,TRBJ2-2,TRBD1,NA,CASSVRTGTGELFF,TGTGCCAGCAGCGTACGGACAGGAACCGGGGAGCTGTTTTTT
TRBV20-1,TRBJ1-2,TRBD1,NA,CSARIRTGDYGYTF,TGCAGTGCTAGAATCAGGACAGGGGACTATGGCTACACCTTC
TRBV20-1,TRBJ2-3,TRBD1,NA,CSARPRHRGTDTQYF,TGCAGTGCTAGGCCCAGACACAGGGGGACCGATACGCAGTATTTT
TRBV2,TRBJ2-5,NA,once,CASSDRPHEETQYF,TGTGCCAGCAGTGATCGTCCGCATGAGGAGACCCAGTACTTC
TRBV20-1,TRBJ2-1,TRBD2,NA,CSAPPAGGYNEQFF,TGCAGTGCCCCTCCAGCGGGAGGTTACAATGAGCAGTTCTTC
TRBV7-9,TRBJ1-3,NA,NA,CASSLGRTAGSRNTIYF,TGTGCCAGCAGCTTAGGGCGGACGGCAGGGAGCAGAAACACCATATATTTT
TRBV20-1,TRBJ2-1,TRBD2,NA,CSARDPSGGDYSYNEQFF,TGCAGTGCTAGAGATCCTAGCGGGGGCGATTACTCCTACAATGAGCAGTTCTTC
TRBV7-6,TRBJ2-5,NA,NA,CASSFQFETQYF,TGTGCCAGCAGCTTTCAGTTTGAGACCCAGTACTTC
TRBV7-2,TRBJ2-1,NA,few,CASSFTRDLYNEQFF,TGTGCCAGCAGCTTCACCAGGGATCTTTACAATGAGCAGTTCTTC
TRBV12-3/TRBV12-4,TRBJ1-1,NA,NA,CASSRGIPNTEAFF,TGTGCCAGCAGTCGAGGGATTCCCAACACTGAAGCTTTCTTT